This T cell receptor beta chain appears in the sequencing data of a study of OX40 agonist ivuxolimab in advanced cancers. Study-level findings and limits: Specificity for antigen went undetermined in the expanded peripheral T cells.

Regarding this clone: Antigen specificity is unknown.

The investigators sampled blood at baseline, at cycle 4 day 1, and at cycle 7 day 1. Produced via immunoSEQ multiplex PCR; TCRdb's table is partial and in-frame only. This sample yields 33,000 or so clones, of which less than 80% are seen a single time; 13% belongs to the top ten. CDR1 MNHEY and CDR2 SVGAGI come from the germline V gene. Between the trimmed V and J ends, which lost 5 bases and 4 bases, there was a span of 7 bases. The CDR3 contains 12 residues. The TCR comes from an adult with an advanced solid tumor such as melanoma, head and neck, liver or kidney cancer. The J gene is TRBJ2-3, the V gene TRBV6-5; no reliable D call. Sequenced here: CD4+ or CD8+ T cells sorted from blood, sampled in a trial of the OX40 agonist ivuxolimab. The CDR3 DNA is TGTGCCAGCAGTCCCCCGTCAGATACGCAGTATTTT. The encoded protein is CASSPPSDTQYF.